The 32 T cell receptor beta chains below come from one sample, sequenced in a study of T cell responses to AZD1222 COVID-19 vaccine. Method: immunoSEQ multiplex PCR; TCRdb's copy keeps in-frame clones and lacks some. The sample gives about 100,000 clones, about 85% of which show up once; roughly 2.5% is in the top ten. This specimen consisted of peripheral blood, obtained 28 days after the second AZD1222 dose. These receptor sequences come from an adult who received the AZD1222 COVID-19 vaccine.

The chain recombines TRBV4-3 with TRBJ2-1; TRBD2 matches 7 bases. Germline CDR1 and CDR2: LGHNA and YSLEER. Trimming at V came to 2 bases and at J to 0 bases, leaving 4 bases not matched to a gene. The CDR3 is 16 residues long. The CDR3 protein is CASSQLAGPSYNEQFF. The CDR3 nucleotides are TGCGCCAGCAGCCAATTAGCGGGCCCCTCCTACAATGAGCAGTTCTTC.

This clone has only a few counts. The chain employs TRBV5-1 and TRBJ2-7; the D is unclear. V lost 0 bases and J 4 bases, leaving 8 bases between the germline ends. CDR1 and CDR2 from the germline V gene are SGHRS and YFSETQ. There are 13 residues in the CDR3. The CDR3 protein is CASSLDGRYEQYF. Here the CDR3 DNA reads TGCGCCAGCAGCTTGGACGGGCGTTACGAGCAGTACTTC.

This chain links TRBV15 with TRBJ2-1, with D possibly matching TRBD2 (6 bases). The CDR3 runs 13 residues. V lost 3 bases, J lost 15 bases, and 18 bases lay in between. Germline CDR1 and CDR2: LNHNV and YYDKDF (reference sequence). The CDR3 region has the DNA TGTGCCACCAGCAGGGACGGGGGATTCGTTCCGTTCTTC. Amino acid sequence: CATSRDGGFVPFF. The full variable domain, rest sourced from reference TRBV15 and TRBJ2-1, is DAMVIQNPRYQVTQFGKPVTLSCSQTLNHNVMYWYQQKSSQAPKLLFHYYDKDFNNEADTPDNFQSRRPNTSFCFLDIRSPGLGDTAMYLCATSRDGGFVPFFGPGTRLTVL.

The chain couples TRBV5-6 to TRBJ2-2; the match to TRBD1 covers 8 bases. V dropped 4 bases and J dropped 4; count of bases not matched to a gene: 9. The CDR3 totals 16 residues. Germline V CDR1 and CDR2: SGHDT, YYEEEE. CDR3 bases: TGTGCCAGCAGCCCCGCGAGCAGGGGGCCCACCGGGGAGCTGTTTTTT. Its translation is CASSPASRGPTGELFF.

This chain joins TRBV19 and TRBJ1-1; TRBD1 matches 7 bases. Germline V gene sequence: CDR1 LNHDA, CDR2 SQIVND (reference sequence). This CDR3 contains 16 residues. After removal of 1 base from V and 0 bases from J, the junction contained 5 bases not matched to a gene. CDR3 nucleotides: TGTGCCAGTAGTATAGTTACGACAGGGTTGAACACTGAAGCTTTCTTT. It codes for CASSIVTTGLNTEAFF.

This rearrangement joins TRBV25-1 to TRBJ2-2; either TRBD1 or TRBD2 may fit D (5 bases each). Between the trimmed V and J ends, which lost 2 bases and 6 bases, there was a span of 7 bases. The CDR3 covers 13 residues. CDR1 is MGHDK, CDR2 SYGVNS, per germline. Here the CDR3 reads CASSERDAGELFF. DNA of the CDR3: TGTGCCAGCAGTGAACGGGACGCCGGGGAGCTGTTTTTT. Combining the CDR3 with reference TRBV25-1 and TRBJ2-2 gives the whole variable domain EADIYQTPRYLVIGTGKKITLECSQTMGHDKMYWYQQDPGMELHLIHYSYGVNSTEKGDLSSESTVSRIRTEHFPLTLESARPSHTSQYLCASSERDAGELFFGEGSRLTVL.

This rearrangement joins TRBV5-4 to TRBJ2-1; a possible D gene is TRBD2 (6 bases). Trimming took 2 bases from V and 10 from J, leaving 22 bases between them. The CDR3 has 16 amino acids. Germline lookup yields CDR1 SGHNT and CDR2 YYREEE (reference sequence). Here the CDR3 reads CASSLMRGGPHDEQFF. CDR3 coding DNA: TGTGCCAGCAGCTTAATGCGGGGTGGGCCACACGACGAGCAGTTCTTC.

This clone has just one count. The chain links TRBV28 to TRBJ2-3; 8 bases are shared with TRBD2. This CDR3 has 20 residues. Unmatched junction bases numbered 18, after V lost 4 bases and J lost 0 bases. CDR1 MDHEN and CDR2 SYDVKM come from the germline V gene. The CDR3: CASSSSFIKLAETSTDTQYF. In DNA, the CDR3 is TGTGCCAGCAGTTCGTCCTTTATTAAACTAGCGGAAACTAGCACAGATACGCAGTATTTT.

This rearrangement joins TRBV19 to TRBJ1-4; D is uncertain. V was trimmed by 3 bases and J by 6 bases, leaving 11 bases between them. Germline values: CDR1 LNHDA, CDR2 SQIVND (reference sequence). The CDR3 contains 14 residues. CDR3 protein: CASSMRQGDEKLFF. The CDR3 bases are TGTGCCAGTAGTATGAGACAAGGAGATGAAAAACTGTTTTTT. Looking up the rest from reference TRBV19 and TRBJ1-4 gives the full variable domain: DGGITQSPKYLFRKEGQNVTLSCEQNLNHDAMYWYRQDPGQGLRLIYYSQIVNDFQKGDIAEGYSVSREKKESFPLTVTSAQKNPTAFYLCASSMRQGDEKLFFGSGTQLSVL.

The DNA for the CDR3 is TGTGCCAGCAGCAAAGTCGGCAGGGGACTCAATCAGCCCCAGCATTTT. It translates to CASSKVGRGLNQPQHF. The V gene is TRBV21-1, the J gene TRBJ1-5. TRBV21-1 is a known pseudogene. The CDR3 runs 16 residues.

The V gene is TRBV20-1, the J gene TRBJ2-7; TRBD2 matches at 12 bases. The CDR3 runs 15 residues. Trimming removed 3 bases from V and 5 bases from J; junction bases left unmatched: 8. Germline V CDR1 and CDR2: DFQATT, SNEGSKA (reference sequence). CDR3 coding DNA: TGCAGTGCTAGTGGACTAGCGGGAAAATCCCACGAGCAGTACTTC. Amino acids: CSASGLAGKSHEQYF.

The chain has TRBV19 and TRBJ2-7, with 9 bases fitting TRBD1. The CDR3 is 14 residues long. The germline V gene has CDR1 LNHDA and CDR2 SQIVND (reference sequence). Unmatched junction bases numbered 4, after V lost 5 bases and J lost 2 bases. Here the CDR3 DNA reads TGTGCCAGTAGTCCGGGACAGGGACCCTACGAGCAGTACTTC. This encodes CASSPGQGPYEQYF.

Only one count was recorded for this clone. This chain connects TRBV3-1 (or the pseudogene TRBV3-2) to TRBJ2-3, with 13 bases lining up with TRBD2. After removal of 0 bases from V and 5 bases from J, the junction contained 8 bases not matched to a gene. The V gene's germline CDR1 is LGHDT and CDR2 YNNKEL (reference sequence). The CDR3 runs to 18 residues. CDR3 in DNA: TGTGCCAGCAGCCAAGAAGGATTGAGACTAGCGGGAGGAGATACGCAGTATTTT. As protein: CASSQEGLRLAGGDTQYF.

The chain combines TRBV29-1 with TRBJ2-5; D ambiguous. The CDR3 has 13 residues. Trimming removed 3 bases at V and 5 bases at J, with 13 bases between. From germline, CDR1 is SQVTM and CDR2 ANQGSEA. The CDR3 DNA follows: TGCAGCGTTGACCCTACAGAGTGGGAGACCCAGTACTTC. Encoded protein: CSVDPTEWETQYF.

This clone has only a few counts. V usage is TRBV6-5 and J usage is TRBJ2-7, with TRBD2 matching 12 bases. Unmatched junction bases numbered 3, after V lost 6 bases and J lost 0 bases. Germline V gene sequence: CDR1 MNHEY, CDR2 SVGAGI. The CDR3 is 15 residues long. CDR3 DNA: TGTGCCAGCAGCGCGACTAGCGGGAGCTCCTACGAGCAGTACTTC. Translated, it gives CASSATSGSSYEQYF.

This chain joins TRBV27 and TRBJ1-1; D unresolved. This CDR3 contains 14 residues. Germline CDR1 MNHEY, CDR2 SMNVEV (reference sequence). Trimming shortened V by 5 bases and J by 6 bases, and 16 bases separated the two germline ends. The CDR3 coding sequence is TGTGCCAGCAGTCTTCAGGTAGCGGGCCCTGAAGCTTTCTTT. It is translated as CASSLQVAGPEAFF.

This chain links TRBV28 with TRBJ2-1; 14 nucleotides line up with TRBD2. Germline values: CDR1 MDHEN, CDR2 SYDVKM. J was trimmed by 4 bases and V by 5 bases; bases with no gene match: 4. The CDR3 runs 16 residues. The CDR3 nucleotides read TGTGCCAGCAGTCCCCGACTAGCGGGAGGGTACAATGAGCAGTTCTTC. It specifies CASSPRLAGGYNEQFF.

This chain joins TRBV7-2 and TRBJ1-4; D is unresolved. The germline gives CDR1 SGHTA, CDR2 FQGNSA. The CDR3 consists of 15 residues. Trimming pared 4 bases from V and 0 bases from J, leaving 9 bases between. CDR3 loop: CASSWSFATNEKLFF. CDR3 coding DNA: TGTGCCAGCAGCTGGTCGTTCGCAACTAATGAAAAACTGTTTTTT. Full variable domain (remainder filled in from reference TRBV7-2 and TRBJ1-4): GAGVSQSPSNKVTEKGKDVELRCDPISGHTALYWYRQSLGQGLEFLIYFQGNSAPDKSGLPSDRFSAERTGGSVSTLTIQRTQQEDSAVYLCASSWSFATNEKLFFGSGTQLSVL.

The table lists this clone with a count of one. The DNA of the CDR3 is TGTGCCAGCAGCGGACAGGGGCTTTATAATTCACCCCTCCACTTT. Protein sequence: CASSGQGLYNSPLHF. The genes are TRBV2 and TRBJ1-6, with 9 bases matching TRBD1. CDR1 is SNHLY and CDR2 is FYNNEI in the germline V gene. Trimming took 6 bases from V and 4 from J; bases not matched to a gene: 4. CDR3 size: 15 residues.

J is TRBJ2-7 and V is TRBV19; 10 bases match TRBD2. Germline V gene data show CDR1 as LNHDA and CDR2 as SQIVND (reference sequence). Trimming took 5 bases from V and 2 from J; bases not matched to a gene: 6. This CDR3 region has 15 residues. CDR3: CASSPGLAEAYEQYF. CDR3 nucleotide sequence: TGTGCCAGTAGTCCAGGACTAGCGGAGGCCTACGAGCAGTACTTC.

The rearrangement links TRBV19 to TRBJ1-5, with 8 bases fitting TRBD1. This CDR3 comprises 16 residues. V trimming: 5 bases; J trimming: 4 bases; junction bases outside the gene matches: 10. Germline V gene data show CDR1 as LNHDA and CDR2 as SQIVND (reference sequence). The CDR3 region is CASSPDRVRLNQPQHF. In nucleotides, the CDR3 is TGTGCCAGTAGTCCGGACAGGGTTCGGTTAAATCAGCCCCAGCATTTT.

The rearrangement joins TRBV7-8 to TRBJ2-5; D gene uncertain. Germline V gives CDR1 SGHVS, CDR2 FQNEAQ. Trimming removed 2 bases from V and 5 bases from J, with 15 bases in between. CDR3 length equals 15 residues. The CDR3 DNA reads TGTGCCAGCAGCTTATTGGCGGCTAAGGCGGAGACCCAGTACTTC. Translation gives CASSLLAAKAETQYF.

To note about this clone: Within the sample, other DNA sequences also encode this same CDR3. This sequence joins TRBV6-1 and TRBJ1-5; the D is unclear. CDR1 and CDR2 (germline): MNHNS, SASEGT. Deletions cut 1 base from V and 3 bases from J, with 10 bases between. The CDR3 is 15 residues long. The CDR3 DNA sequence: TGTGCCAGCAGTGAAGTAGGAGGGTACAATCAGCCCCAGCATTTT. This gives the protein CASSEVGGYNQPQHF.

The V gene is TRBV15, the J gene TRBJ1-4; maybe TRBD1 (5 bases). CDR1 and CDR2 from the germline V gene are LNHNV and YYDKDF (reference sequence). The CDR3 extends over 16 amino acids. Trimming left V 2 bases short and J 4 bases short, with 14 bases between. The CDR3 loop is CATSRKTADLNEKLFF. The DNA for the CDR3 is TGTGCCACCAGCAGAAAGACAGCAGATCTTAATGAAAAACTGTTTTTT.

The chain joins TRBV7-3 to TRBJ1-1; D unresolved. Germline lookup yields CDR1 SGHTA and CDR2 FQGTGA. Between the trimmed V and J ends, which lost 1 base and 1 base, there was a span of 4 bases. The CDR3 has 13 residues. DNA of the CDR3: TGTGCCAGCAGCTTAAGGCCGAACACTGAAGCTTTCTTT. Translating it yields CASSLRPNTEAFF.

V usage is TRBV6-4 and J usage is TRBJ2-7, with TRBD1 identical over 8 bases. CDR1 is MRHNA and CDR2 is SNTAGT in the germline V gene. The CDR3 totals 17 residues. With 2 bases clipped from V and 2 bases from J, the junction kept 11 bases outside the gene matches. The CDR3 loop reads CASSDPVTGQGPYEQYF. The CDR3 bases are TGTGCCAGCAGTGACCCGGTAACAGGACAGGGCCCCTACGAGCAGTACTTC.

V usage is TRBV4-3 and J usage is TRBJ1-2; D unclear. The germline V and J ends were trimmed by 2 bases and 4 bases, with 14 bases remaining between them. Germline-derived CDR1 and CDR2 are LGHNA and YSLEER. The CDR3 runs to 15 residues. The CDR3 nucleotides read TGCGCCAGCAGCCAATCCCAGGTTCTAGTCTATGGCTACACCTTC. Translating it yields CASSQSQVLVYGYTF.

This rearrangement joins TRBV28 to TRBJ1-1, with D unresolved. This CDR3 has 13 amino acids. V gave up 7 bases and J gave up 4 bases, with 13 bases separating them. Germline CDR1 MDHEN, CDR2 SYDVKM. Here the CDR3 reads CASKTLKSTEAFF. The CDR3 DNA sequence: TGTGCCAGCAAAACCTTAAAAAGCACTGAAGCTTTCTTT.

The rearrangement joins TRBV6-6 to TRBJ2-7; 12 bases line up with TRBD2. The CDR3 sequence is 15 residues long. Germline CDR1 MNHNY, CDR2 SVGAGI (reference sequence). V shed 0 bases and J 3 bases; nucleotides not matched to a gene: 0. The CDR3 DNA reads as TGTGCCAGCAGTTACTCGGGACTAGCGGGCTACGAGCAGTACTTC. Protein sequence: CASSYSGLAGYEQYF.

The J gene is TRBJ1-2, the V gene TRBV3-1 (or the pseudogene TRBV3-2); a possible D gene is TRBD1 (6 bases). CDR1 is LGHDT and CDR2 is YNNKEL in the germline V gene (reference sequence). V was clipped by 1 base and J by 7 bases, with 10 bases between them. The CDR3 length is 13 residues. The chain's CDR3 is CASSQGGGRGYTF. The CDR3 DNA reads TGTGCCAGCAGCCAAGGAGGGGGACGTGGCTACACCTTC.

The sample holds a few counts of this clone. This chain joins TRBV12-3 or TRBV12-4 and TRBJ2-7; D is undetermined. Trimming removed 3 bases at V and 2 bases at J, with 8 bases between. CDR3 size: 13 residues. The CDR3 region is CASSLTYPYEQYF. The CDR3 DNA reads TGTGCCAGCAGTTTGACGTACCCCTACGAGCAGTACTTC.

The chain recombines TRBV27 with TRBJ1-1; the D gene is possibly TRBD1 (6 bases). The CDR3 is made up of 14 amino acids. V lost 7 bases to trimming and J lost 3 bases, with 15 bases between them. Germline V gives CDR1 MNHEY, CDR2 SMNVEV (reference sequence). CDR3 sequence reads: CASNRVNGDTEAFF. The CDR3 bases are TGTGCCAGCAACAGGGTAAACGGGGACACTGAAGCTTTCTTT.